The TCR beta chain described here comes from a study of shared clonotypes between healthy human individuals. Overall study findings and caveats: Larger estimated richness was generally recorded for naive subsets relative to memory subsets.

CDR3 length: 16 amino acids. Losses at the gene ends were 1 base for V and 8 bases for J; bases not matched to a gene: 7. CDR1 and CDR2 from the germline V gene are SEHNR and FQNEAQ (reference sequence). Deep level was the assay's run setting. Genomic DNA (from each subset) was split evenly across several immunoSEQ plates. Only in-frame clones appear in the TCRdb table, and some are missing; sequencing was by immunoSEQ multiplex PCR. The table lists millions of clones, 90% to 95% of them singletons. Naive CD8 cells lacked CD45RO and underwent positive selection for CCR7, leaving out terminally differentiated effector memory CD45RA+ cells. Remarks on this clone: Its antigen is unidentified.

Sequencing was done on a sample of naive CD8+ T cells from PBMCs. This sequence joins TRBV7-9 and TRBJ1-4; 10 bases are shared with TRBD1. The TCR comes from a man between 18 and 35 years old in good health. Some clones in this sample may be carry-over from other donors' samples. This CDR3 reads CASSLGWTGGEEKLFF. CDR3 DNA: TGTGCCAGCAGCTTAGGGTGGACAGGGGGAGAGGAAAAACTGTTTTTT.